The 20 T cell receptor beta chains reported below all come from one sample, sequenced in a study of cytomegalovirus exposure and HLA in healthy donors. The PCR was carried out with 60 Vbeta primers and 13 Jbeta primers. Sequencing was performed with immunoSEQ multiplex PCR; in TCRdb, only in-frame clones are kept and a portion is missing. Among some 140,000 clones listed, 65% to 80% were seen once. The sequencing sample was made of PBMCs. These receptor sequences come from a woman aged 45-65 years in good health and CMV-seropositive.

The J gene is TRBJ2-7, the V gene TRBV29-1, with 7 bases fitting TRBD1. Germline loops: CDR1 SQVTM, CDR2 ANQGSEA. The CDR3 extends over 13 amino acids. Trimming at V came to 7 bases and at J to 2 bases, leaving 8 bases not matched to a gene. The CDR3 loop is CSAGQASPYEQYF. Written as DNA, the CDR3 is TGCAGCGCAGGACAGGCCAGCCCCTACGAGCAGTACTTC.

This chain connects TRBV28 to TRBJ1-4, with 8 bases lining up with TRBD1. Germline V gene data show CDR1 as MDHEN and CDR2 as SYDVKM. This CDR3 is 15 amino acids long. V lost 5 bases, J lost 5 bases, and 7 bases stayed unmatched. The CDR3, as DNA: TGTGCCAGCAGTCCAGGGGGCTATGAGAATGAAAAACTGTTTTTT. This sequence encodes CASSPGGYENEKLFF.

V gene TRBV6-5 combines with J gene TRBJ1-2, with unresolved D. V was cut by 6 bases and J by 5 bases, with 13 bases left in between. Looked up from germline, CDR1 is MNHEY and CDR2 is SVGAGI. The CDR3 runs 13 residues. CDR3: CASSPREEYGYTF. The CDR3 nucleotides are TGTGCCAGCAGCCCCCGTGAGGAATATGGCTACACCTTC.

The chain joins TRBV6-1 to TRBJ2-1; 8 positions agree with TRBD1. Germline V lookup: CDR1 MNHNS, CDR2 SASEGT. The CDR3 totals 14 residues. Germline trimming cut 3 bases from V and 4 bases from J; bases unmatched to any gene: 2. The CDR3 spells CASSEQGAYNEQFF. DNA of the CDR3: TGTGCCAGCAGTGAGCAGGGGGCATACAATGAGCAGTTCTTC.

The gene calls are TRBV5-4 and TRBJ2-7; weak D call: TRBD1 (5 bases). V dropped 0 bases and J dropped 1 base, with 11 bases sitting between them. The CDR3 is 15 residues long. Germline V CDR1 and CDR2: SGHNT, YYREEE (reference sequence). CDR3 protein: CASSLAPSGSYEQYF. The CDR3 nucleotides read TGTGCCAGCAGCTTGGCGCCATCAGGGTCCTACGAGCAGTACTTC. The full variable domain, in which reference TRBV5-4 and TRBJ2-7 provide the parts outside the CDR3, is ETGVTQSPTHLIKTRGQQVTLRCSSQSGHNTVSWYQQALGQGPQFIFQYYREEENGRGNFPPRFSGLQFPNYSSELNVNALELDDSALYLCASSLAPSGSYEQYFGPGTRLTVT.

V is TRBV27 and J is TRBJ1-1, with D uncertain. The germline V gene has CDR1 MNHEY and CDR2 SMNVEV (reference sequence). The CDR3 contains 13 residues. Trimming took 3 bases from V and 0 from J, leaving 5 bases between them. DNA for the CDR3: TGTGCCAGCAGTTTCAGTTTGAACACTGAAGCTTTCTTT. Translating gives CASSFSLNTEAFF.

The chain employs TRBV7-9 and TRBJ2-1, with D possibly being TRBD2 (5 bases). V lost 5 bases and J lost 7, with 12 bases in between. The CDR3 runs to 13 residues. The germline gives CDR1 SEHNR, CDR2 FQNEAQ (reference sequence). The CDR3 nucleotides are TGTGCCAGCAGCCGATTCGGGGAGAATGAGCAGTTCTTC. Amino acid sequence: CASSRFGENEQFF.

This sequence joins TRBV4-3 and TRBJ2-2; D gene ambiguous. Per germline, CDR1 LGHNA and CDR2 YSLEER. The CDR3 consists of 14 residues. Trimming stripped 6 bases from V and 0 bases from J, with 8 bases between. CDR3 region: CASRSHSNTGELFF. Here the CDR3 DNA reads TGCGCCAGCAGATCCCATTCGAACACCGGGGAGCTGTTTTTT.

This rearrangement joins TRBV28 to TRBJ1-2, with a possible D match to TRBD1 (5 bases). Germline V lookup: CDR1 MDHEN, CDR2 SYDVKM. There are 11 residues in the CDR3. With 8 bases removed from V and 8 bases from J, the gap between germline ends came to 12 bases. The CDR3: CASAGGVGYTF. CDR3 nucleotides: TGTGCCAGCGCCGGAGGGGTCGGCTACACCTTC.

This clone was detected once. The chain recombines TRBV2 with TRBJ2-7, with 7 bases identical to TRBD2. Looked up from germline, CDR1 is SNHLY and CDR2 is FYNNEI. Trimming cost V 6 bases and J 7 bases; bases outside gene matches: 9. CDR3 size: 13 residues. The CDR3 sequence: CASSQVGEGEQYF. DNA of the CDR3: TGTGCCAGCAGCCAAGTGGGGGAGGGAGAGCAGTACTTC.

V and J are TRBV6-6 and TRBJ1-2, with D uncertain. The length of the CDR3 is 13 residues. V shed 5 bases and J shed 8 bases, with 15 bases lying between them. In germline, CDR1 is MNHNY, CDR2 SVGAGI (reference sequence). The CDR3 region is CASSTGLPEGYTF. The DNA of the CDR3 is TGTGCCAGCAGTACTGGACTGCCGGAGGGCTACACCTTC.

V usage is TRBV5-5 and J usage is TRBJ1-1; TRBD1 agrees at 9 bases. Germline loops: CDR1 SGHKS, CDR2 YYEKEE (reference sequence). This CDR3 spans 15 amino acids. V was clipped by 5 bases and J by 4 bases; unmatched bases: 9. CDR3 bases: TGTGCCAGCAGTTTTACTACAGGGGGCATCACTGAAGCTTTCTTT. Translating it yields CASSFTTGGITEAFF.

The chain combines TRBV5-1 with TRBJ2-1, with D possibly TRBD2 on 6 matching bases. The V end lost 1 base, the J end lost 7 bases, and 21 bases lay between the germline ends. Germline-derived CDR1 and CDR2 are SGHRS and YFSETQ. The CDR3 sequence is 17 residues long. The CDR3 DNA reads TGCGCCAGCAGCTTGATATGGGGAATTAGGAGGGTGAATGAGCAGTTCTTC. It yields the protein CASSLIWGIRRVNEQFF. The variable domain in full, with the rest retrieved from reference TRBV5-1 and TRBJ2-1, is KAGVTQTPRYLIKTRGQQVTLSCSPISGHRSVSWYQQTPGQGLQFLFEYFSETQRNKGNFPGRFSGRQFSNSRSEMNVSTLELGDSALYLCASSLIWGIRRVNEQFFGPGTRLTVL.

This clone came up a few times. This rearrangement joins TRBV7-2 to TRBJ1-6; D is possibly TRBD1 (5 bases). Germline CDR1 reads SGHTA; CDR2 reads FQGNSA. Trimming took 5 bases from V and 3 from J, leaving 14 bases between them. The CDR3 has 16 amino acids. The CDR3: CASSRDSGNYNSPLHF. The CDR3 DNA sequence: TGTGCCAGCAGCCGAGATTCAGGGAACTATAATTCACCCCTCCACTTT.

The gene calls are TRBV4-1 and TRBJ2-5; unclear D gene. With 2 bases removed from V and 0 bases from J, the gap between germline ends came to 10 bases. Germline V lookup: CDR1 MGHRA, CDR2 YSYEKL. The CDR3 is made up of 15 amino acids. This chain's CDR3 is CASSQLTTDQETQYF. DNA of the CDR3: TGCGCCAGCAGCCAACTGACGACTGACCAAGAGACCCAGTACTTC.

V gene TRBV15 combines with J gene TRBJ2-7; maybe TRBD2 (6 bases). Germline CDR1 reads LNHNV; CDR2 reads YYDKDF (reference sequence). The CDR3 loop spans 13 amino acids. The V end lost 1 base, the J end lost 6 bases, and 10 bases lay between the germline ends. This CDR3 is CATSRGGEREQYF. The CDR3 DNA follows: TGTGCCACCAGCAGAGGGGGGGAGCGCGAGCAGTACTTC.

The chain links TRBV11-2 to TRBJ2-4, with 7 bases that match TRBD1. The CDR3 covers 13 residues. The germline V gene has CDR1 SGHAT and CDR2 FQNNGV. V was clipped by 1 base and J by 6 bases; unmatched bases: 0. The CDR3 reads CASSLGDRNIQYF. DNA of the CDR3: TGTGCCAGCAGCTTAGGGGACAGAAACATTCAGTACTTC.

In this sample, this clone turned up once. The chain employs TRBV6-5 and TRBJ1-3, with 8 bases fitting TRBD1. The length of the CDR3 is 14 residues. Per the germline V gene, CDR1 is MNHEY and CDR2 is SVGAGI. V shed 4 bases, J shed 2 bases, and the junction held 1 base outside the gene matches. CDR3 DNA sequence: TGTGCCAGCAGTTTCAGGGGGCCTGGAAACACCATATATTTT. It is translated as CASSFRGPGNTIYF.

The rearrangement joins TRBV9 to TRBJ2-5; 10 bases fit TRBD1. The CDR3 contains 14 residues. From germline, CDR1 is SGDLS and CDR2 YYNGEE. J was trimmed by 5 bases and V by 3 bases; bases with no gene match: 4. The CDR3 reads CASSEGQGIETQYF. In DNA, the CDR3 is TGTGCCAGCAGCGAGGGACAGGGGATTGAGACCCAGTACTTC.

The gene calls are TRBV27 and TRBJ1-1; 8 nucleotides match TRBD1. The CDR3 spans 15 residues. CDR1 MNHEY and CDR2 SMNVEV come from the germline V gene (reference sequence). V shed 4 bases, J shed 5 bases, and the junction held 9 bases outside the gene matches. CDR3 DNA: TGTGCCAGCAGTTCTACCGGACAGGGTGGAACTGAAGCTTTCTTT. Translated, it gives CASSSTGQGGTEAFF.